Shown below are 31 T cell receptor beta chains from a single sample sequenced in a study of T cell repertoires and HLA-DP antigens. Repertoires were generated with immunoSEQ multiplex PCR, while TCRdb's copy carries only in-frame clones and drops some. The table records over 100,000 clones, over 90% of them present only once. Their target antigens are unknown. Sequencing was done on a sample of CD4+ T cells from PBMCs. These receptors were obtained from a woman between 18 and 30 years old in good health and CMV-seronegative.

The CDR3 region has the DNA TGTGCCAGCAGCCAGAGGACAGGACGCATAAACACCGGGGAGCTGTTTTTT. It specifies CASSQRTGRINTGELFF. This chain joins TRBV16 and TRBJ2-2; TRBD1 aligns across 7 bases. The CDR3 covers 17 residues. From germline, CDR1 is KGHSY and CDR2 FQNENV. V was pared by 3 bases and J by 2 bases, with 9 bases of the junction left unmatched.

The chain is built from TRBV5-1 and TRBJ2-7; D is unresolved. V was shortened by 4 bases and J by 0 bases, with 5 bases between the two germline ends. CDR1 and CDR2 from the germline V gene are SGHRS and YFSETQ. The CDR3 contains 12 residues. CDR3 in amino acids: CASSLSSYEQYF. CDR3 DNA sequence: TGCGCCAGCAGCCTGAGCTCCTACGAGCAGTACTTC.

The V gene is TRBV19, the J gene TRBJ1-2; D unclear. This CDR3 contains 13 residues. Germline V gene sequence: CDR1 LNHDA, CDR2 SQIVND (reference sequence). V lost 7 bases and J lost 4, with 13 bases in between. The DNA for the CDR3 is TGTGCCAGTATGCGGAACTTAGGCTATGGCTACACCTTC. It yields the protein CASMRNLGYGYTF. Based on the CDR3 plus reference TRBV19 and TRBJ1-2, the full variable domain is DGGITQSPKYLFRKEGQNVTLSCEQNLNHDAMYWYRQDPGQGLRLIYYSQIVNDFQKGDIAEGYSVSREKKESFPLTVTSAQKNPTAFYLCASMRNLGYGYTFGSGTRLTVV.

This chain uses TRBV7-8 with TRBJ2-7; weak D call: TRBD2 (6 bases). With 5 bases removed from V and 5 bases from J, the gap between germline ends came to 16 bases. CDR1 is SGHVS, CDR2 FQNEAQ, per germline. CDR3 length: 14 amino acids. The CDR3 bases are TGTGCCAGCAGCCACGGGCGGGGAACCAACGAGCAGTACTTC. It codes for CASSHGRGTNEQYF.

The rearrangement joins TRBV4-1 to TRBJ1-3; D possibly corresponds to TRBD1 (5 bases). CDR3 length: 16 amino acids. V dropped 3 bases and J dropped 2 bases, with 14 bases sitting between them. Germline-derived CDR1 and CDR2 are MGHRA and YSYEKL. The CDR3 DNA reads as TGCGCCAGCAGCCATATTGGTAGGGGAACTGGAAACACCATATATTTT. Its protein product is CASSHIGRGTGNTIYF.

This chain connects TRBV30 to TRBJ2-2, with D unresolved. Germline V gene data show CDR1 as GTSNPN and CDR2 as SVGIG (reference sequence). The length of the CDR3 is 15 residues. V was trimmed by 5 bases and J by 2 bases, leaving 15 bases between them. CDR3 amino acids: CAWGTPGPNTGELFF. CDR3 in DNA: TGTGCCTGGGGCACACCTGGGCCCAACACCGGGGAGCTGTTTTTT. Full variable domain (remainder filled in from reference TRBV30 and TRBJ2-2): SQTIHQWPATLVQPVGSPLSLECTVEGTSNPNLYWYRQAAGRGLQLLFYSVGIGQISSEVPQNLSASRPQDRQFILSSKKLLLSDSGFYLCAWGTPGPNTGELFFGEGSRLTVL.

The chain links TRBV5-4 to TRBJ2-4; perhaps TRBD1 as D (7 bases). Trimming left V 0 bases short and J 6 bases short, with 13 bases between. The CDR3 is 15 residues long. Germline CDR1 is SGHNT and CDR2 is YYREEE (reference sequence). The CDR3 is CASSLAGQGGNIQYF. Here the CDR3 DNA reads TGTGCCAGCAGCTTGGCCGGGCAGGGGGGAAACATTCAGTACTTC.

J is TRBJ2-3 and V is TRBV9; 11 nucleotides align to TRBD2. Per germline, CDR1 SGDLS and CDR2 YYNGEE. After removal of 0 bases from V and 5 bases from J, the junction contained 14 bases not matched to a gene. This CDR3 region has 19 residues. For the CDR3, the DNA is TGTGCCAGCAGCGTAGGAACCCTTGGGGCTCTAGCGGGGGGAGATACGCAGTATTTT. This translates into CASSVGTLGALAGGDTQYF.

The chain couples TRBV29-1 to TRBJ2-2, with 8 bases identical to TRBD2. Per germline, CDR1 SQVTM and CDR2 ANQGSEA. The CDR3 runs 16 residues. After removal of 7 bases from V and 2 bases from J, the junction contained 12 bases not matched to a gene. This chain's CDR3 is CSGEAGGVSNTGELFF. CDR3 DNA sequence: TGCAGCGGCGAGGCCGGGGGGGTTAGCAACACCGGGGAGCTGTTTTTT.

The V gene is TRBV23-1, the J gene TRBJ1-1, with 8 nucleotides matching TRBD1. TRBV23-1 is annotated as an ORF whose role is uncertain. CDR3 size: 15 residues. The trim removed 3 bases at V and 0 bases at J, leaving 3 bases unmatched. CDR3 in DNA: TGCGCCAGCAGTCAGGGACAGGAGGTGAACACTGAAGCTTTCTTT. This sequence encodes CASSQGQEVNTEAFF.

V usage is TRBV7-3 and J usage is TRBJ2-3; D might be TRBD2 (6 bases). CDR1 is SGHTA, CDR2 FQGTGA, per germline. The CDR3 extends over 15 amino acids. V lost 2 bases and J lost 2, with 11 bases in between. Written as DNA, the CDR3 is TGTGCCAGCAGCTTAGGAAGGACTATCACAGATACGCAGTATTTT. It yields the protein CASSLGRTITDTQYF.

The V call is TRBV9, the J call TRBJ2-5; 10 positions match TRBD1. Trimming took 3 bases from V and 1 from J; bases not matched to a gene: 3. In germline, CDR1 is SGDLS, CDR2 YYNGEE. CDR3 length: 15 amino acids. The chain's CDR3 is CASSAGDRGQETQYF. The CDR3 coding sequence is TGTGCCAGCAGCGCGGGGGACAGGGGCCAAGAGACCCAGTACTTC.

The rearrangement uses TRBV10-3 and TRBJ2-2; no clear D. The germline V gene has CDR1 ENHRY and CDR2 SYGVKD. The V end was cut by 6 bases, the J end by 6 bases, with 11 bases between. The CDR3 sequence is 13 residues long. CDR3 protein: CAIRKRGPGELFF. The CDR3, as DNA: TGTGCCATCAGGAAACGCGGCCCCGGGGAGCTGTTTTTT.

In its sample, this clone was seen a few times. The V and J genes are TRBV7-3 and TRBJ1-6; D call uncertain. The CDR3 consists of 15 residues. With 1 base removed from V and 3 bases from J, the gap between germline ends came to 7 bases. CDR1 and CDR2 (germline): SGHTA, FQGTGA. CDR3 sequence reads: CASSLIGNYNSPLHF. The CDR3 DNA follows: TGTGCCAGCAGCTTAATAGGAAACTATAATTCACCCCTCCACTTT.

The V call is TRBV7-3, the J call TRBJ1-1; D is possibly TRBD1 (5 bases). This CDR3 has 14 residues. Between the trimmed V and J ends, which lost 0 bases and 6 bases, there was a span of 11 bases. Germline assignment: CDR1 SGHTA and CDR2 FQGTGA. CDR3 sequence (DNA): TGTGCCAGCAGCTTAACGCGGGACTCACCTGAAGCTTTCTTT. Translation gives CASSLTRDSPEAFF.

The V and J genes are TRBV6-5 and TRBJ2-2, with 8 bases lining up with TRBD2. The CDR3 length is 15 residues. Germline V gene data show CDR1 as MNHEY and CDR2 as SVGAGI. V shed 6 bases, J shed 5 bases, and the junction held 8 bases outside the gene matches. Written as DNA, the CDR3 is TGTGCCAGCAGAAACACGGGACTAGTGACCGGGGAGCTGTTTTTT. Encoded protein: CASRNTGLVTGELFF.

The V call is TRBV7-6, the J call TRBJ2-2; TRBD1 agrees at 9 bases. Germline V gene lookup returns CDR1 SGHVS and CDR2 FNYEAQ. V trimming: 5 bases; J trimming: 0 bases; junction bases outside the gene matches: 4. The CDR3 sequence is 16 residues long. The chain's CDR3 is CASSPGQGSNTGELFF. DNA for the CDR3: TGTGCCAGCAGCCCGGGACAGGGTTCGAACACCGGGGAGCTGTTTTTT. The full variable domain, rest sourced from reference TRBV7-6 and TRBJ2-2, is GAGVSQSPRYKVTKRGQDVALRCDPISGHVSLYWYRQALGQGPEFLTYFNYEAQQDKSGLPNDRFSAERPEGSISTLTIQRTEQRDSAMYRCASSPGQGSNTGELFFGEGSRLTVL.

This clone was observed a few times. The J gene is TRBJ2-1, the V gene TRBV21-1; the table's D gene call, TRBD1, was not cross checked with the DNA. TRBV21-1 constitutes a pseudogene. The CDR3 runs 13 residues. CDR3 region: CASSKGGGNEQFF. DNA for the CDR3: TGTGCCAGCAGCAAAGGAGGGGGTAATGAGCAGTTCTTC.

The genes are TRBV29-1 and TRBJ2-1, with TRBD1 matching over 8 bases. Unmatched junction bases numbered 4, after V lost 6 bases and J lost 0 bases. This CDR3 contains 14 residues. In germline, CDR1 is SQVTM, CDR2 ANQGSEA. The CDR3 loop is CSVRDRISYNEQFF. DNA for the CDR3: TGCAGCGTCCGGGACAGGATCTCCTACAATGAGCAGTTCTTC.

The CDR3: CASSFSHYNSPLHF. The DNA of the CDR3 is TGTGCCAGCAGCTTTTCGCACTATAATTCACCCCTCCACTTT. This chain connects TRBV7-2 to TRBJ1-6; D not resolved. V lost 3 bases and J 3 bases, leaving 6 bases between the germline ends. This CDR3 is 14 amino acids long. Germline values: CDR1 SGHTA, CDR2 FQGNSA.

The chain combines TRBV5-1 with TRBJ1-1; D is perhaps TRBD1 (6 bases). V was cut by 2 bases and J by 4 bases, with 12 bases left in between. The CDR3 consists of 14 residues. CDR1 and CDR2 (germline): SGHRS, YFSETQ. CDR3 amino acids: CASSLQGRSTEAFF. The CDR3 nucleotides are TGCGCCAGCAGCTTACAGGGCAGGAGCACTGAAGCTTTCTTT.

The V call is TRBV28, the J call TRBJ1-2, with 7 bases that match TRBD1. CDR3 length equals 12 residues. With 5 bases clipped from V and 5 bases from J, the junction kept 2 bases outside the gene matches. The germline V gene has CDR1 MDHEN and CDR2 SYDVKM. The CDR3 reads CASSDRVYGYTF. The CDR3, as DNA: TGTGCCAGCAGTGACAGGGTTTATGGCTACACCTTC.

This chain connects TRBV6-6 to TRBJ1-2; 8 bases map to TRBD1. CDR1 is MNHNY and CDR2 is SVGAGI in the germline V gene (reference sequence). V shed 2 bases and J 5 bases; nucleotides not matched to a gene: 4. This CDR3 comprises 14 residues. The CDR3 reads CASSYGQGRYGYTF. Here the CDR3 DNA reads TGTGCCAGCAGTTACGGACAGGGTCGGTATGGCTACACCTTC.

The chain links TRBV6-6 to TRBJ1-4; TRBD1 aligns across 9 bases. Germline CDR1 is MNHNY and CDR2 is SVGAGI (reference sequence). V trimming: 2 bases; J trimming: 4 bases; junction bases outside the gene matches: 5. This CDR3 is built from 16 residues. CDR3 sequence (DNA): TGTGCCAGCAGTTACGGGACAGGGAGACGTAATGAAAAACTGTTTTTT. Translating it yields CASSYGTGRRNEKLFF.

J is TRBJ1-4 and V is TRBV28, with 9 bases fitting TRBD1. Losses at the gene ends were 5 bases for V and 8 bases for J; bases not matched to a gene: 9. Germline loops: CDR1 MDHEN, CDR2 SYDVKM. CDR3 length equals 15 residues. CDR3 protein: CASSLLQGAREKLFF. CDR3 coding DNA: TGTGCCAGCAGTCTGCTACAGGGGGCGAGAGAAAAACTGTTTTTT.

The V gene is TRBV27, the J gene TRBJ1-1, with 8 bases identical to TRBD1. The CDR3 runs to 14 residues. Germline V gene sequence: CDR1 MNHEY, CDR2 SMNVEV (reference sequence). V dropped 6 bases and J dropped 3; count of bases not matched to a gene: 6. The CDR3 bases are TGTGCCAGCAGATCCGGACAGGGTCACACTGAAGCTTTCTTT. The encoded protein is CASRSGQGHTEAFF.

The chain has TRBV25-1 and TRBJ2-7; D is possibly TRBD2 (6 bases). Trimming stripped 4 bases from V and 7 bases from J, with 14 bases between. This CDR3 is 13 amino acids long. From germline, CDR1 is MGHDK and CDR2 SYGVNS. Written as DNA, the CDR3 is TGTGCCAGCAGTGCTCGGGGGTTGGGGGAGCAGTACTTC. This sequence encodes CASSARGLGEQYF.

This chain uses TRBV2 with TRBJ1-1; 10 bases are shared with TRBD1. V shed 9 bases and J 0 bases; nucleotides not matched to a gene: 4. The CDR3 extends over 14 amino acids. CDR1 and CDR2 from the germline V gene are SNHLY and FYNNEI. In nucleotides, the CDR3 is TGTGCCAGAGGGACAGGGGATTTGAACACTGAAGCTTTCTTT. This encodes CARGTGDLNTEAFF.

This clone was counted a single time. This sequence joins TRBV5-1 and TRBJ2-7, with TRBD2 identical over 9 bases. The germline V gene has CDR1 SGHRS and CDR2 YFSETQ. CDR3 size: 15 residues. The ends lost 5 bases at V and 5 bases at J; junction bases unmatched: 11. For the CDR3, the DNA is TGCGCCAGCAGAACCCTGAGCGGGAGGCGCGACGAGCAGTACTTC. It specifies CASRTLSGRRDEQYF.

This clone was seen once. This chain joins TRBV7-3 and TRBJ2-1; D uncertain. The CDR3 runs 14 residues. V was shortened by 2 bases and J by 2 bases, with 7 bases between the two germline ends. Germline V CDR1 and CDR2: SGHTA, FQGTGA. DNA of the CDR3: TGTGCCAGCAGCTTAGTCCAGGCCTACAATGAGCAGTTCTTC. Translated, it gives CASSLVQAYNEQFF.

The chain employs TRBV4-2 and TRBJ2-5; D perhaps matches TRBD2 (5 bases). The CDR3 is 15 amino acids. Trimming shortened V by 3 bases and J by 1 base, and 12 bases separated the two germline ends. In germline, CDR1 is LGHNA, CDR2 YNFKEQ. CDR3 in DNA: TGTGCCAGCAGCCACCTACCGGGATCCCAAGAGACCCAGTACTTC. Its protein product is CASSHLPGSQETQYF.